The 17 T cell receptor beta chains below were found in one sample sequenced in a study of cytomegalovirus exposure and HLA in healthy donors. PCR amplification relied on 60 Vbeta primers (plus 13 Jbeta primers). Data came from immunoSEQ multiplex PCR; TCRdb stores just in-frame clones and leaves some out. The data hold around 150,000 clones, with approximately 83% observed a single time. The specimen was PBMCs. The receptor set was obtained from a man younger than 35 in good health and CMV-seropositive.

The V and J genes are TRBV6-6 and TRBJ2-5; 9 nucleotides match TRBD2. The CDR3 covers 14 residues. The germline V gene has CDR1 MNHNY and CDR2 SVGAGI (reference sequence). The V and J ends lost 4 bases and 2 bases, in that order; junction bases with no gene match: 2. The CDR3: CASSSTSGQETQYF. The CDR3 nucleotides read TGTGCCAGCAGTTCGACTAGCGGACAAGAGACCCAGTACTTC.

As for this clone: One junction end disagrees with the germline gene, perhaps due to a read error. This CDR3 is also generated by other DNA sequences in the sample. J is TRBJ1-6 and V is TRBV7-8; D uncertain. This CDR3 has 19 residues. From germline, CDR1 is SGHVS and CDR2 FQNEAQ. CDR3 region: CASSLTRSEDTLLNSPLHF. CDR3 nucleotides: TGTGCCAGCAGCTTAACGAGGTCAGAAGATACCCTACTAAATTCCCCCCTCCACTTT.

A few counts support this clone. The CDR3 coding sequence is TGCGCCAGCAGCAGTAGTCAGGCAGACACCGGGGAGCTGTTTTTT. This codes for CASSSSQADTGELFF. The chain is built from TRBV5-1 and TRBJ2-2; D unclear. The CDR3 spans 15 residues. Germline V gives CDR1 SGHRS, CDR2 YFSETQ. V lost 4 bases and J lost 3, with 13 bases in between. The full variable domain, rest sourced from reference TRBV5-1 and TRBJ2-2, is KAGVTQTPRYLIKTRGQQVTLSCSPISGHRSVSWYQQTPGQGLQFLFEYFSETQRNKGNFPGRFSGRQFSNSRSEMNVSTLELGDSALYLCASSSSQADTGELFFGEGSRLTVL.

V usage is TRBV7-6 and J usage is TRBJ2-7; 8 bases match TRBD1. There are 16 residues in the CDR3. The trim removed 1 base at V and 3 bases at J, leaving 8 bases unmatched. Per the germline V gene, CDR1 is SGHVS and CDR2 is FNYEAQ. For the CDR3, the DNA is TGTGCCAGCAGCTTAGGCCCGGCAGGGGGCATCTACGAGCAGTACTTC. As protein: CASSLGPAGGIYEQYF.

This clone was observed a handful of times. The V call is TRBV4-1, the J call TRBJ1-3, with D perhaps TRBD1 (6 bases). The ends were cut back, 5 bases at V and 0 bases at J, with 14 bases in the middle. This CDR3 has 16 amino acids. CDR1 and CDR2 from the germline V gene are MGHRA and YSYEKL. Written as DNA, the CDR3 is TGCGCCAGCAGCGAGCTCACAGGGCCCTCTGGAAACACCATATATTTT. Protein product: CASSELTGPSGNTIYF.

The chain joins TRBV2 to TRBJ2-3, with 12 bases fitting TRBD2. Germline values: CDR1 SNHLY, CDR2 FYNNEI. J gave up 4 bases and V 6 bases, and 5 bases lay outside the gene matches. There are 15 residues in the CDR3. The CDR3 bases are TGTGCCAGCAGAGGACTAGCGGGGTTTCCAGATACGCAGTATTTT. This codes for CASRGLAGFPDTQYF. Full variable domain (rest looked up from reference TRBV2 and TRBJ2-3): EPEVTQTPSHQVTQMGQEVILRCVPISNHLYFYWYRQILGQKVEFLVSFYNNEISEKSEIFDDQFSVERPDGSNFTLKIRSTKLEDSAMYFCASRGLAGFPDTQYFGPGTRLTVL.

This clone occurred a few times. The V and J genes are TRBV4-3 and TRBJ1-6; 8 bases fit TRBD1. This CDR3 spans 15 amino acids. From germline, CDR1 is LGHNA and CDR2 YSLEER. V was clipped by 0 bases and J by 9 bases; unmatched bases: 4. Written as DNA, the CDR3 is TGCGCCAGCAGCCAAGATACAGGGGGGACTTCACCCCTCCACTTT. Its translation: CASSQDTGGTSPLHF.

The chain is built from TRBV13 and TRBJ2-7; the match to TRBD2 covers 11 bases. Germline CDR1 PRHDT, CDR2 FYEKMQ (reference sequence). The CDR3 covers 15 residues. V was clipped by 0 bases and J by 3 bases; unmatched bases: 1. The CDR3 spells CASSLGLAGGYEQYF. In DNA form, the CDR3 reads TGTGCCAGCAGCTTAGGTCTAGCGGGGGGCTACGAGCAGTACTTC.

The J gene is TRBJ2-5, the V gene TRBV6-8, with D possibly TRBD1 on 5 matching bases. The DNA end is a closer match to TRBJ2-7, so the J assignment may be wrong. The CDR3 consists of 15 residues. Germline CDR1 and CDR2: MNHGY and SAAAGT. CDR3 nucleotides: TGTGCCAGCAGCCAACTACCTAACAGGATCTACGAGCAGTACTTC. Translation: CASSQLPNRIYEQYF.

This chain's CDR3 is CASRMDRLNNSPLHF. The CDR3 DNA is TGTGCCAGCAGGATGGACAGGTTAAATAATTCACCCCTCCACTTT. J is TRBJ1-6 and V is TRBV27; 7 positions match TRBD1. Germline V gene data show CDR1 as MNHEY and CDR2 as SMNVEV (reference sequence). Losses at the gene ends were 6 bases for V and 5 bases for J; bases not matched to a gene: 7. The length of the CDR3 is 15 residues.

The V call is TRBV20-1, the J call TRBJ1-1, with no clear D. The CDR3 consists of 11 residues. CDR1 and CDR2 from the germline V gene are DFQATT and SNEGSKA (reference sequence). CDR3 protein: CIGFRGAEAFF. DNA for the CDR3: TGCATCGGTTTCCGAGGAGCTGAAGCTTTCTTT.

The genes are TRBV15 and TRBJ2-7; TRBD1 aligns across 7 bases. Germline-derived CDR1 and CDR2 are LNHNV and YYDKDF (reference sequence). V lost 0 bases and J lost 7; bases outside the gene matches: 12. This CDR3 is 16 amino acids long. CDR3 DNA sequence: TGTGCCACCAGCAGAGAAAACAGGGGTACCCGGTTAGAGCAGTACTTC. Translating it yields CATSRENRGTRLEQYF.

This clone was picked up a small number of times. The CDR3 DNA sequence: TGTGCCAGCAGTGCAGGGGACGAGCAGTACTTC. This codes for CASSAGDEQYF. V gene TRBV6-5 combines with J gene TRBJ2-7; a possible D gene is TRBD1 (6 bases). Trimming pared 5 bases from V and 5 bases from J, leaving 7 bases between. Germline V gene lookup returns CDR1 MNHEY and CDR2 SVGAGI. The CDR3 totals 11 residues.

This sequence joins TRBV11-3 and TRBJ1-1; the D is unclear. The V gene lost 3 bases and the J gene lost 1 base, with 6 bases spanning the gap. This CDR3 has 13 amino acids. CDR1 is SGHNT and CDR2 is YENEEA in the germline V gene. The CDR3 coding sequence is TGTGCCAGCAGCTTCGGTCCGAACACTGAAGCTTTCTTT. This gives the protein CASSFGPNTEAFF.

CDR3: CATSRDKPSRTYEQYF. DNA for the CDR3: TGTGCCACCAGCAGAGATAAGCCCTCCCGCACCTACGAGCAGTACTTC. The chain joins TRBV15 to TRBJ2-5; D gene uncertain. The J call may be incorrect, as the DNA end agrees better with TRBJ2-7. The CDR3 extends over 16 amino acids. Germline V gene lookup returns CDR1 LNHNV and CDR2 YYDKDF (reference sequence).

V gene TRBV18 combines with J gene TRBJ2-1; 8 nucleotides agree with TRBD1. CDR1 KGHSH and CDR2 LQKENI come from the germline V gene. This CDR3 has 15 amino acids. J lost 7 bases, V lost 6 bases, and 11 bases had no gene match. In DNA form, the CDR3 reads TGTGCCAGCTCGCTTGACAGGGGCGCTGAGAATGAGCAGTTCTTC. Its protein is CASSLDRGAENEQFF.

This sequence joins TRBV5-6 and TRBJ2-1, with 9 bases identical to TRBD2. The germline CDR1 and CDR2 sequences are SGHDT and YYEEEE. The J segment lost 6 bases and the V segment lost 3 bases, leaving 7 bases of the junction unmatched. There are 15 residues in the CDR3. The CDR3 sequence: CASSWVGTSPNEQFF. The CDR3 DNA reads TGTGCCAGCAGCTGGGTGGGGACTAGCCCCAATGAGCAGTTCTTC.